This TCR beta chain comes out of a study of CD8+ T cells in alopecia areata. Background on the study: A 6-month off-drug phase came after tofacitinib, which had lasted 6 to 18 months.

Extracted from the samples, RNA was reverse transcribed into cDNA to serve as the sequencing template. TCRdb's table, derived via immunoSEQ multiplex PCR, lists solely in-frame clones and lacks some. Among under 15,000 clones, about 61% were seen once, and the ten largest hold over 10%. In alopecia areata patients, both lesional scalp punch biopsies and peripheral blood were collected. The CDR3 contains 14 residues. Germline trimming cut 2 bases from V and 5 bases from J; bases unmatched to any gene: 5. Per the germline V gene, CDR1 is MNHEY and CDR2 is SVGAGI. The chain uses TRBV6-5 and TRBJ2-5, with 7 nucleotides matching TRBD1. This TCR came from a human donor with alopecia areata. The sequenced sample consisted of skin. CDR3 bases: TGTGCCAGCAGTTACGGGAGCAGGGGGGAGACCCAGTACTTC. Its protein product is CASSYGSRGETQYF.